The sequence of this TCR beta chain was determined in a study of blood T cell repertoires in COVID-19. Looking at the study overall: Material from acute and convalescent COVID-19 was sourced from the United States, Italy and Spain. T cells, B-cell-depleted T cells, or PBMCs supplied cDNA or gDNA.

Methods used by the authors: Amplification with reference gene primers provided the estimates of nucleated cell counts. The assay was immunoSEQ multiplex PCR, and TCRdb's table has in-frame clones only and misses some. D and trimming were read from the DNA, whereas the V and J calls and clone size are those reported in that table. Here the sample spans 200,000 or so clones, under 85% being singletons. The germline V and J ends were trimmed by 2 bases and 4 bases, with 9 bases remaining between them. The germline gives CDR1 SGHVT, CDR2 SQSDAQ. This CDR3 has 14 amino acids. The chain couples TRBV7-4 to TRBJ1-5, with D uncertain. The sequence was obtained from a man between 60 and 70 years old with active or convalescent COVID-19. The sequenced sample was peripheral blood. In DNA, the CDR3 is TGTGCCAGCAGCTTAAAGTGCAGAAATCAGCCCCAGCATTTT. Amino acid sequence: CASSLKCRNQPQHF.